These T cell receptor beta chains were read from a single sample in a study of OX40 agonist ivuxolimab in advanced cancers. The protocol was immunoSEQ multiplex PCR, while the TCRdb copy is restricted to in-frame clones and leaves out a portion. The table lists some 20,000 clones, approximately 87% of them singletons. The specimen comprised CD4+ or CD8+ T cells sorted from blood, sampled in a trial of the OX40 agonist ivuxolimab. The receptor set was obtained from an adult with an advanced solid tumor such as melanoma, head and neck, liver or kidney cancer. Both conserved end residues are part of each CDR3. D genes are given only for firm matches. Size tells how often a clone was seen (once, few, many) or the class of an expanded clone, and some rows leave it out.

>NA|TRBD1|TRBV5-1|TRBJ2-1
TGCGCCAGCAGCTTGGTGCAGGGGGCTGGGTTAAGCGAGCAGTTCTTC
CASSLVQGAGLSEQFF
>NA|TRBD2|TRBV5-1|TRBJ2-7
TGCGCCAGCAGCTCTCGTTTACTAGCGGGAGAACCCTACGAGCAGTACTTC
CASSSRLLAGEPYEQYF
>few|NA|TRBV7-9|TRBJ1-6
TGTGCCAGCAGCTTAAAAGGAAATTCACCCCTCCACTTT
CASSLKGNSPLHF
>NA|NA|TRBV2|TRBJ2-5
TGTGCCAGCAGTGAAGCGATACTAGCAGAGCAAGAGACCCAGTACTTC
CASSEAILAEQETQYF
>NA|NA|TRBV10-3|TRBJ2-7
TGTGCCATCAGAACGGTTGGGAGTTACGAGCAGTACTTC
CAIRTVGSYEQYF
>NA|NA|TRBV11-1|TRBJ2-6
TGTGCCAGCAGCTTAGTGGACAGAGGCTCTGGGGCCAACGTCCTGACTTTC
CASSLVDRGSGANVLTF
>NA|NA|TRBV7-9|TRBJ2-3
TGTGCCAGCAGCTTGAGCAGTACTAGCACAGATACGCAGTATTTT
CASSLSSTSTDTQYF
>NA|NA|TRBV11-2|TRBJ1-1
TGTGCCAGCAGCACCCCAGGAAAAACGACGAACACTGAAGCTTTCTTT
CASSTPGKTTNTEAFF
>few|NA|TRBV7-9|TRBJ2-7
TGTGCCAGCAGCCCCTTTGGGAACGAGCAGTACTTC
CASSPFGNEQYF
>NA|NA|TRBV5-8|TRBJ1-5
TGTGCCAGCAGCACCAGGCGCCCCGCGCAGGGTCAGCCCCAGCATTTT
CASSTRRPAQGQPQHF
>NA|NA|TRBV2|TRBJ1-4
TGTGCCAGCAGGCCCGGGGGCAGAACTAATGAAAAACTGTTTTTT
CASRPGGRTNEKLFF
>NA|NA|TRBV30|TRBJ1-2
TGTGCCTGGAGTGTACAACAGGCTCTGACTAACTATGGCTACACCTTC
CAWSVQQALTNYGYTF
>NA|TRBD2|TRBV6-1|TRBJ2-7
TGTGCCAGCAGTTCGGGGGGGCGCAATATGTACTTC
CASSSGGRNMYF
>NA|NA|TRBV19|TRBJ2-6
TGTGCCAGTAGTTTACATCGGACAAATAAATCACAAAGTCGGGCCAACGTCCTGACTTTC
CASSLHRTNKSQSRANVLTF
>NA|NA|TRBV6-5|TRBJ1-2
TGTGCCAGCAGTCAATCCTCCCGTAGAGGGGGCTACACCTTC
CASSQSSRRGGYTF
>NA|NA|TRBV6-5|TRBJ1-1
TGTGCCAGCACCCTTTCTATAACGGATAACACTGAAGCTTTCTTT
CASTLSITDNTEAFF
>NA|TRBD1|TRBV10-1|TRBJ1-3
TGCGCCACCGGACAGGGCTCTGGAAACACCATATATTTT
CATGQGSGNTIYF
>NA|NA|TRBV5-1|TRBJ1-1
TGCGCCAGCAGCTTGTATGGGACAACCACTGAAGCTTTCTTT
CASSLYGTTTEAFF
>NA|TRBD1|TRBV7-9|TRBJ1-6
TGTGCCAGCAGCTCGGGACAGGGTTTCTATAATTCACCCCTCCACTTT
CASSSGQGFYNSPLHF
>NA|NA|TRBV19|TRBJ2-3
TGTGCCAGTAGTATTAAGTTTAGCACAGATACGCAGTATTTT
CASSIKFSTDTQYF
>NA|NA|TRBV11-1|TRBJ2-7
TGTGCCAGCAGTCGTTCGGGGTCGACCTACGAGCAGTACTTC
CASSRSGSTYEQYF
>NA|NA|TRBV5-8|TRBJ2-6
TGTGCCAGCAGCTTTGGGGAACCTGGGGCCAACGTCCTGACTTTC
CASSFGEPGANVLTF
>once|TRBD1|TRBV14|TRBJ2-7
TGTGCCAGCAGATTGGGAGGGACAGGGAAGTTGAACGAGCAGTACTTC
CASRLGGTGKLNEQYF
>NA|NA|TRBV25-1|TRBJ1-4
TGTGCCAGCAGTCGGGCAGGCAATGAAAAACTGTTTTTT
CASSRAGNEKLFF
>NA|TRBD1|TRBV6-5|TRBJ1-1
TGTGCCAGCGAGGACAGGATGAACACTGAAGCTTTCTTT
CASEDRMNTEAFF
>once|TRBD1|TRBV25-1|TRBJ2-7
TGTGCCAGCAGTGATCGACAGGGCCCCTACGAGCAGTACTTC
CASSDRQGPYEQYF
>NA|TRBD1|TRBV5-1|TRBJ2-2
TGCGCCAGCAGCTTGAGGTCAGGGGGCGCGGACACCGGGGAGCTGTTTTTT
CASSLRSGGADTGELFF
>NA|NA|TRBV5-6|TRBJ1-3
TGTGCCAGCAGCTTGGGGCCCCCTGAAAGGGCCTTCGGAGGAAACACCATATATTTT
CASSLGPPERAFGGNTIYF